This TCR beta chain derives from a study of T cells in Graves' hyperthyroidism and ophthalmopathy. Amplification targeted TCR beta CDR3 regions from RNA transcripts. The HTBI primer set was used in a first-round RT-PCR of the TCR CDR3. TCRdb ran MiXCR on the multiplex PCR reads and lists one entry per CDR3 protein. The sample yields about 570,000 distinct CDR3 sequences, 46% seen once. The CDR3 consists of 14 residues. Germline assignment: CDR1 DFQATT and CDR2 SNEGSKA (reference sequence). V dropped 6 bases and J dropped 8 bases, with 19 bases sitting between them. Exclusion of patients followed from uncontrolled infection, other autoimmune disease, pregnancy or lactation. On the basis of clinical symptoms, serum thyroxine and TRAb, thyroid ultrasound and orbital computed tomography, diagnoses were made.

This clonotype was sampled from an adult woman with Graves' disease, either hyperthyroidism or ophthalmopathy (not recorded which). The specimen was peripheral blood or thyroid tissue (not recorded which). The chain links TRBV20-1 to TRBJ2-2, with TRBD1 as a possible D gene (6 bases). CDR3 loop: CSAPDRKRIGELFF. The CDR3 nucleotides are TGCAGTGCCCCGGACAGAAAAAGAATAGGGGAGCTGTTTTTT.